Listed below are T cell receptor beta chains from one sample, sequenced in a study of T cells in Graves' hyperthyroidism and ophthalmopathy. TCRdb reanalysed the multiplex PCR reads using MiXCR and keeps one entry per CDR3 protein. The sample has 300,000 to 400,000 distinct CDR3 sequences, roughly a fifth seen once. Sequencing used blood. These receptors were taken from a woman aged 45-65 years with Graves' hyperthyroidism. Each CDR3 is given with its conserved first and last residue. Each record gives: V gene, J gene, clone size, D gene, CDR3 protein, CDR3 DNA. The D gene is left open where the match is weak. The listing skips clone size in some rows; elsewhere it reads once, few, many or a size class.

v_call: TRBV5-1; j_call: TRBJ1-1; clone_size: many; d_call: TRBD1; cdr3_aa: CASSVTGALNTEAFF; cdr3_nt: TGCGCCAGCAGCGTCACAGGGGCGCTGAACACTGAAGCTTTCTTT
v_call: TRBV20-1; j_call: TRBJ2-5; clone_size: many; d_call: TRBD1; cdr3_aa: CSARDFAGGLETQYF; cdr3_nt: TGCAGTGCTAGAGATTTTGCAGGGGGCTTGGAGACCCAGTACTTC
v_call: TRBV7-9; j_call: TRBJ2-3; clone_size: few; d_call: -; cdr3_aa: CASSLKSTDTQYF; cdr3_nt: TGTGCCAGCAGCCTCAAGTCCACAGATACGCAGTATTTT
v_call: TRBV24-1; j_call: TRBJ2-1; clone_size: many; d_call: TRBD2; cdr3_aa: CATSSRTSGSSYNEQFF; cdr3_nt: TGTGCCACCAGTTCGCGGACTAGCGGAAGCTCCTACAATGAGCAGTTCTTC
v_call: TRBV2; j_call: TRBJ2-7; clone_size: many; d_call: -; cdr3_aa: CASSAREVAYEQYF; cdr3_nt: TGTGCCAGCAGTGCGAGGGAGGTGGCCTACGAGCAGTACTTC
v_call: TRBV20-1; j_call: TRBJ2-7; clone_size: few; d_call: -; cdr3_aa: CSAISGFNEQYF; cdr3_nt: TGCAGTGCTATAAGTGGGTTTAACGAGCAGTACTTC
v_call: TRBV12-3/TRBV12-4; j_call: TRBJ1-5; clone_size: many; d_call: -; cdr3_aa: CASKDTAQTQHF; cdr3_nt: TGTGCCAGCAAAGATACAGCCCAGACCCAGCATTTT
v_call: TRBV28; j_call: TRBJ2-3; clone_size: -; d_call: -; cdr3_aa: CASRPTRDTQYF; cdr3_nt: TGTGCCAGCAGGCCCACTCGGGATACGCAGTATTTT
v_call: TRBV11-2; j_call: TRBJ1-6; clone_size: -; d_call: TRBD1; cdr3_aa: CASTPLGGQGRLRSPLHF; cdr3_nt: TGTGCCAGCACCCCCCTCGGGGGACAGGGGCGATTAAGGTCACCCCTCCACTTT
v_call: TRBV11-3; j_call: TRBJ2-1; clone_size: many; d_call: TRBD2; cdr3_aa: CASRITSGRSNEQFF; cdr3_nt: TGTGCCAGCAGAATCACTAGCGGGAGGTCCAATGAGCAGTTCTTC
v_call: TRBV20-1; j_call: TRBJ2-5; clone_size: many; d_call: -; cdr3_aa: CSFVGVETQYF; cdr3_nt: TGCAGTTTCGTGGGGGTGGAGACCCAGTACTTC
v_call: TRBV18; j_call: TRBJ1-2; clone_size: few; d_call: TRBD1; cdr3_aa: CASSPEQGAYGYTF; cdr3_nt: TGTGCCAGCTCACCAGAACAGGGGGCCTATGGCTACACCTTC
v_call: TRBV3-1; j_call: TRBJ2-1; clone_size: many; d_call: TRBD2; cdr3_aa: CASSRTSGYNEQFF; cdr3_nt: TGTGCCAGCAGCCGGACTAGCGGTTACAATGAGCAGTTCTTC
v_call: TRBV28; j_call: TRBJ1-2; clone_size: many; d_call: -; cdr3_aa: CASSVSGDGYGYTF; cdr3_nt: TGTGCCAGCAGCGTTTCGGGGGACGGATATGGCTACACCTTC
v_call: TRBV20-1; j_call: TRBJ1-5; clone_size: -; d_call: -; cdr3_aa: CSASPPGGYYQPQHF; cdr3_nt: TGCAGTGCTAGTCCTCCTGGGGGATACTATCAGCCCCAGCATTTT
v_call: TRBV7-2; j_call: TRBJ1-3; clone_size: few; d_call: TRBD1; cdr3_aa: CASSLDGTVSGNTIYF; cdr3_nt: TGTGCCAGCAGCTTAGATGGGACAGTCTCTGGAAACACCATATATTTT
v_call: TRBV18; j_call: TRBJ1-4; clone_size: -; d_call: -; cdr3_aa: CASSPSSQDLNEKLFF; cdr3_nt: TGTGCCAGCTCACCAAGCAGTCAGGACCTCAATGAAAAACTGTTTTTT
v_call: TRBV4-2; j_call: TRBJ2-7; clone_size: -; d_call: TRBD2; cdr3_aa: CASSQDYRTSQDYEQYF; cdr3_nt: TGTGCCAGCAGCCAAGATTATCGGACTAGCCAAGACTACGAGCAGTACTTC
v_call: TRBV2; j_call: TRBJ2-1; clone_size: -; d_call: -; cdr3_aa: CASSHVHMISYNEQFF; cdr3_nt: TGCGCCAGCAGCCATGTCCACATGATATCCTACAATGAGCAGTTCTTC
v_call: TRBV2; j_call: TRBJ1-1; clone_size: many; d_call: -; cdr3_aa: CASRAVANTEAFF; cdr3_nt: TGTGCCAGCAGGGCAGTCGCAAACACTGAAGCTTTCTTT
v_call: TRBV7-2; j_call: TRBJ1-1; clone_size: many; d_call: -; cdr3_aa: CASSLDTLNTEAFF; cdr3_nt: TGTGCCAGCAGCTTGGACACTTTGAACACTGAAGCTTTCTTT
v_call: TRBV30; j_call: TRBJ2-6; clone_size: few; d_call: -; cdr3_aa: CASSPGQASGANVLTF; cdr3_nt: TGTGCCTCCAGTCCGGGACAAGCCTCTGGGGCCAACGTCCTGACTTTC
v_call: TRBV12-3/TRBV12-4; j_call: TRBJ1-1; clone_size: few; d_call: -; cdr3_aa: CASSPGRGLSNTEAFF; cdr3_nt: TGTGCCAGCAGTCCCGGAAGGGGTTTGTCGAACACTGAAGCTTTCTTT
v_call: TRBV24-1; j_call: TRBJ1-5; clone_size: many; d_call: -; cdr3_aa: CATSDSGRGSNQPQHF; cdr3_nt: TGTGCCACCAGTGATTCCGGGAGGGGGTCAAATCAGCCCCAGCATTTT
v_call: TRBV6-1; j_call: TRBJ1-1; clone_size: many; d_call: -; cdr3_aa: CASSKIRQMNTEAFF; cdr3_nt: TGTGCCAGCAGTAAGATAAGACAGATGAACACTGAAGCTTTCTTT
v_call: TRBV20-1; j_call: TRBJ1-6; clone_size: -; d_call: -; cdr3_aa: CSAPSGVNSYNSPLHF; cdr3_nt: TGCAGTGCGCCTTCAGGGGTGAATTCCTATAATTCACCCCTCCACTTT
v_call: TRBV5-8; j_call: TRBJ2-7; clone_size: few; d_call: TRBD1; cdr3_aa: CASSPQGISYEQYF; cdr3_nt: TGTGCCAGCAGCCCACAGGGGATAAGCTACGAGCAGTACTTC
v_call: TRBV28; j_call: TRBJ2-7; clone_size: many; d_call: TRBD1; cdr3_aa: CASNRGPTYEQYF; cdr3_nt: TGTGCCAGTAACAGGGGCCCTACCTACGAGCAGTACTTC
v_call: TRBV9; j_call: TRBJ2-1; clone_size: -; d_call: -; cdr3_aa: CASSVAGAAGSEQFF; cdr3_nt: TGTGCCAGCAGCGTAGCGGGGGCAGCGGGATCTGAGCAGTTCTTC
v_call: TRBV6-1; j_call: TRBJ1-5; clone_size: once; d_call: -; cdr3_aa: CASSEGWAPQHF; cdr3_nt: TGTGCCAGCAGCGAGGGCTGGGCGCCCCAGCATTTT
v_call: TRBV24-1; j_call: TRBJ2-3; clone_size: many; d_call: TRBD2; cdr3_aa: CATSDRDSGGATDTQYF; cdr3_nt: TGTGCCACCAGTGACCGCGATAGCGGGGGGGCCACAGATACGCAGTATTTT
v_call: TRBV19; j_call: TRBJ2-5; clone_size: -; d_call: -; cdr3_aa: CASSLGLSQETQYF; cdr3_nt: TGTGCCAGTAGTTTGGGACTTAGCCAAGAGACCCAGTACTTC
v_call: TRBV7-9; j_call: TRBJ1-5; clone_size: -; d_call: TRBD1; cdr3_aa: CASSSQGQGKFQPQHF; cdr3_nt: TGTGCCAGCAGCTCTCAAGGACAGGGTAAATTCCAGCCCCAGCATTTT
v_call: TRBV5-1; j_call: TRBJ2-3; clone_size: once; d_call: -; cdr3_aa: CASSLSQGGGRTDTQYF; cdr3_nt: TGCGCCAGCAGCTTGAGTCAGGGAGGGGGGCGCACAGATACGCAGTATTTT
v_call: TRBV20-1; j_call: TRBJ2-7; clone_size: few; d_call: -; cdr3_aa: CSASKLDRRAYEQYF; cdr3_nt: TGCAGTGCTAGTAAATTAGACAGGCGAGCCTACGAGCAGTACTTC
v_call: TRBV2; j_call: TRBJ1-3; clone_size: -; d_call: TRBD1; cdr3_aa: CASGSWDSRRGTIYF; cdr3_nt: TGTGCCAGCGGAAGTTGGGACAGCCGACGTGGGACCATATATTTT
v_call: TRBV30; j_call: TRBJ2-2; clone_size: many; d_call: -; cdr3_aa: CAWSVGQGDTGELFF; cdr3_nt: TGTGCCTGGAGTGTAGGGCAGGGAGATACCGGGGAGCTGTTTTTT
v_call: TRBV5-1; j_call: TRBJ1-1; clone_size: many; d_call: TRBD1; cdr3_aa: CASSGDRVGTFF; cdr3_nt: TGCGCCAGCAGCGGGGACAGGGTAGGAACTTTCTTT
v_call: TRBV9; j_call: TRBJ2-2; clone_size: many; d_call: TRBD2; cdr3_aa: CASSPLAGTNTGELFF; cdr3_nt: TGTGCCAGCAGCCCTCTAGCGGGAACGAACACCGGGGAGCTGTTTTTT
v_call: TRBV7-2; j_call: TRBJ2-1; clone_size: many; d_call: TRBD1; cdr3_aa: CASSSTGTGSYNEQFF; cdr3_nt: TGTGCCAGCAGCTCCACCGGGACAGGCTCCTACAATGAGCAGTTCTTC
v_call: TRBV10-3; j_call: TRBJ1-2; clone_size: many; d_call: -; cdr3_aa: CAISALGQDYGYTF; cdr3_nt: TGTGCCATCAGTGCTCTCGGACAAGACTATGGCTACACCTTC
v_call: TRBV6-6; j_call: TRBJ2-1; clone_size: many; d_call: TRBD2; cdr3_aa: CASSYRTSGRALEQFF; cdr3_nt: TGTGCCAGCAGTTACCGTACTAGCGGGAGGGCCCTTGAGCAGTTCTTC
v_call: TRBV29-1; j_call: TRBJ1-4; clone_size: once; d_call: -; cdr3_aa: CSVEGGLGVQAGKLFF; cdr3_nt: TGCAGCGTTGAAGGCGGTTTAGGGGTCCAGGCGGGAAAACTGTTTTTT
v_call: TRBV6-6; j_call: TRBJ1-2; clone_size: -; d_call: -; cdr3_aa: CASSYRDNYGYTF; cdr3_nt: TGTGCCAGCAGTTACAGGGACAACTATGGCTACACCTTC
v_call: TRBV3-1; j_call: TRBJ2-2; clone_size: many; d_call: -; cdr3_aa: CASSQEVHTGELFF; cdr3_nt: TGTGCCAGCAGCCAAGAGGTGCACACCGGGGAGCTGTTTTTT
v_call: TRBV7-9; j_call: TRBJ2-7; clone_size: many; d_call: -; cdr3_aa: CASSLGVSSYEQYF; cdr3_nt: TGTGCCAGCAGCTTAGGAGTGAGCTCCTACGAGCAGTACTTC
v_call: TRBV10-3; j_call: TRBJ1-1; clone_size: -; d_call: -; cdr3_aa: CVISEVRGEAFF; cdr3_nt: TGTGTCATCAGTGAGGTTCGAGGAGAAGCTTTCTTT
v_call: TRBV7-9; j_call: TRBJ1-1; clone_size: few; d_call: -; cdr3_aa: CASSLGGGGLTEAFF; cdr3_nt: TGTGCCAGCAGCTTAGGGGGGGGGGGGCTCACTGAAGCTTTCTTT
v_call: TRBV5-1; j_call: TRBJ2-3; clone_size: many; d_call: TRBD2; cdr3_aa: CASSLGPAGASTDTQYF; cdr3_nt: TGCGCCAGCAGCTTGGGGCCAGCGGGAGCGAGCACAGATACGCAGTATTTT
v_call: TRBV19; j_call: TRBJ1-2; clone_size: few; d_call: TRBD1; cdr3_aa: CASGIPGQGTLYTF; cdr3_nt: TGTGCCAGTGGAATACCGGGACAGGGGACTCTCTACACCTTC
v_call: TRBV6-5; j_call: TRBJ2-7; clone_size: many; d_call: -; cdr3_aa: CASSYSQGLSYEQYF; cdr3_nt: TGTGCCAGCAGTTACTCACAGGGCCTATCCTACGAGCAGTACTTC
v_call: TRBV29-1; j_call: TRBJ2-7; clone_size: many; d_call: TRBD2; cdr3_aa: CSATDSGSSYEQYF; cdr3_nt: TGCAGCGCGACGGATAGCGGGAGCTCCTACGAGCAGTACTTC
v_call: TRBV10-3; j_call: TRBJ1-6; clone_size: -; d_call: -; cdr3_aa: CAISESGGNGNSPLHF; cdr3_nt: TGTGCCATCAGTGAGTCCGGAGGGAATGGTAATTCACCCCTCCACTTT
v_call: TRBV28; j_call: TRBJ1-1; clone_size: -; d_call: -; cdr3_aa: CASSLGQVGNTEAFF; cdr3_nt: TGTGCCAGCAGCTTGGGACAAGTGGGGAACACTGAAGCTTTCTTT
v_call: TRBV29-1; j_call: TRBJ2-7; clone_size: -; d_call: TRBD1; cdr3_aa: CSVARTGSSYEQYF; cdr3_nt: TGCAGCGTTGCGAGGACAGGGAGCTCCTACGAGCAGTACTTC
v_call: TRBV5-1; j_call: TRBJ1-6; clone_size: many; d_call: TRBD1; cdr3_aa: CASSSTRQGAWGSPLHF; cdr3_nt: TGCGCCAGCAGCTCTACACGACAGGGGGCCTGGGGTTCACCCCTCCACTTT
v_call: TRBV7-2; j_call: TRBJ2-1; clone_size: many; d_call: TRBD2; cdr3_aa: CASSKLGTSGNNEQFF; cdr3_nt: TGTGCCAGCAGTAAACTCGGGACTAGCGGAAACAATGAGCAGTTCTTC
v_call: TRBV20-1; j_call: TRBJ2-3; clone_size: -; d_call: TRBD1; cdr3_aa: CSAGTASDTQYF; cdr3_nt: TGCAGTGCCGGGACAGCTTCAGATACGCAGTATTTT
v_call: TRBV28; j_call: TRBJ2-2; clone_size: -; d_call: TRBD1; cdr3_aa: CASRDRVISGELFF; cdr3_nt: TGTGCCAGCAGGGACAGGGTAATCTCCGGGGAGCTGTTTTTT